This TCR beta chain was obtained from a study of long-term antiretroviral therapy in people with HIV. Findings of the study overall: Whichever time point was examined, clones expanded before ART dominated the repertoire. ART preceded a rise in diversity that nonetheless stayed lower than in transplant donor controls.

Of note for this clone: The antigen remains undetermined.

immunoSEQ v3.0 was run at survey level. Assay used: immunoSEQ multiplex PCR; TCRdb lists only in-frame clones, some missing. The sample lists roughly 15,000 clones; roughly 88% were seen once. The specimen comprised unsorted PBMCs, sampled 2.3 to 2.4 years before starting antiretroviral therapy. The source of this sequence is a woman aged 25-40 years with HIV.

This chain's CDR3 is CASSQEGQPRGYTF. The CDR3 DNA reads as TGTGCCAGCAGCCAGGAGGGACAGCCTCGGGGCTACACCTTC. The chain has TRBV7-6 and TRBJ1-2; 7 positions match TRBD1. The trim removed 5 bases at V and 8 bases at J, leaving 11 bases unmatched. CDR3 length equals 14 residues. Germline V lookup: CDR1 SGHVS, CDR2 FNYEAQ. Combining the CDR3 with reference TRBV7-6 and TRBJ1-2 gives the whole variable domain GAGVSQSPRYKVTKRGQDVALRCDPISGHVSLYWYRQALGQGPEFLTYFNYEAQQDKSGLPNDRFSAERPEGSISTLTIQRTEQRDSAMYRCASSQEGQPRGYTFGSGTRLTVV.